This T cell receptor beta chain was identified in a study of CD8+ T cells in alopecia areata. Study summary: Among treated patients, oral tofacitinib was administered at 5 to 10 mg twice daily. Tofacitinib therapy took 6 to 18 months; 6 months off drug came after.

As the sequencing template, cDNA was produced by extracting RNA and reverse transcribing it. Assay: immunoSEQ multiplex PCR; the TCRdb copy retains only in-frame clones and omits some. The sample shows about 11,000 clones, over 60% of them seen only once. Study-level points and caveats: Affected scalp, especially in alopecia totalis/universalis, had a higher clonality than normal scalp did. Sequencing of scalp samples also includes resident alphabeta T cells from normal skin.

Alopecia areata patients had lesional scalp punch biopsies and peripheral blood taken from them. Comment on this clone: What it recognizes is unknown.

V was shortened by 4 bases and J by 3 bases, with 9 bases between the two germline ends. Germline assignment: CDR1 SQVTM and CDR2 ANQGSEA. This CDR3 has 12 residues. The chain couples TRBV29-1 to TRBJ1-1, with unresolved D. The receptor comes from a human donor with alopecia areata. The sequenced sample consisted of skin. CDR3 coding DNA: TGCAGCGTTGTCACGATCTACACTGAAGCTTTCTTT. Amino acid sequence: CSVVTIYTEAFF.